The 6 T cell receptor beta chains below were found in one sample sequenced in a study of regulatory T cells in long-lasting Graves disease. Time point specified: newly diagnosed GD, antithyroid drugs for less than 3 months. The TCR library used RNA extracted from PBMCs. The TCR beta library used iRepertoire HTBI primers with Arm-PCR amplification of CDR3. In TCRdb, the multiplex PCR reads were re-called with MiXCR into one record per CDR3 protein. Of more than 450,000 distinct CDR3 sequences in the sample, 15% to 20% were seen once. The sample was also reused in another study, on T cells in Graves' hyperthyroidism and ophthalmopathy.

Material: peripheral blood mononuclear cells (PBMCs), obtained at new diagnosis, from a patient treated with antithyroid drugs. These receptors all come from a man in his forties with Graves disease.

This chain connects TRBV7-2 to TRBJ2-2; D gene unclear. The CDR3 is made up of 12 amino acids. V was shortened by 6 bases and J by 7 bases, with 9 bases between the two germline ends. Germline V lookup: CDR1 SGHTA, CDR2 FQGNSA. The CDR3, as DNA: TGTGCCAGCAGAGACGATTACGGGGAGCTGTTTTTT. Protein sequence: CASRDDYGELFF. Together with reference TRBV7-2 and TRBJ2-2, the CDR3 gives the full variable domain: GAGVSQSPSNKVTEKGKDVELRCDPISGHTALYWYRQSLGQGLEFLIYFQGNSAPDKSGLPSDRFSAERTGGSVSTLTIQRTQQEDSAVYLCASRDDYGELFFGEGSRLTVL.

This clonotype has just a few counts. The chain couples TRBV19 to TRBJ2-2, with 14 nucleotides matching TRBD2. CDR3 size: 19 residues. Germline assignment: CDR1 LNHDA and CDR2 SQIVND (reference sequence). J gave up 5 bases and V 6 bases, and 14 bases lay outside the gene matches. The CDR3 nucleotides are TGTGCCAGTAGCCACCCGACTAGCGGGAGGGGGCTTGGGACCGGGGAGCTGTTTTTT. Its translation is CASSHPTSGRGLGTGELFF.

This clonotype was observed at least ten times. The chain couples TRBV20-1 to TRBJ2-2; TRBD1 aligns across 7 bases. Trimming cost V 1 base and J 4 bases; bases outside gene matches: 3. The CDR3 length is 14 residues. The germline CDR1 and CDR2 sequences are DFQATT and SNEGSKA (reference sequence). The CDR3 nucleotides are TGCAGTGCTAGAGGAGGGGGCGGCACCGGGGAGCTGTTTTTT. Its translation: CSARGGGGTGELFF.

In this sample, this clonotype turned up a few times. The chain recombines TRBV4-1 with TRBJ1-3; D is ambiguous. This CDR3 has 14 residues. Germline V CDR1 and CDR2: MGHRA, YSYEKL. Trimming took 5 bases from V and 8 from J, leaving 16 bases between them. DNA of the CDR3: TGCGCCAGCAGCTTCCGGGCCGACGGGGACACCATATATTTT. Protein product: CASSFRADGDTIYF.

The genes are TRBV20-1 and TRBJ2-1; D unclear. CDR1 and CDR2 (germline): DFQATT, SNEGSKA (reference sequence). V dropped 0 bases and J dropped 12 bases, with 12 bases sitting between them. The CDR3 is 12 amino acids. CDR3 nucleotide sequence: TGCAGTGCTAGAGATCCGGTTGGCTTGCAGTTCTTC. Translated: CSARDPVGLQFF.

The table lists this clonotype with a few counts. V and J are TRBV20-1 and TRBJ2-3; no definite D call. CDR3 length: 14 amino acids. Trimming cost V 6 bases and J 1 base, with 14 bases left between them. Germline loops: CDR1 DFQATT, CDR2 SNEGSKA (reference sequence). The CDR3 region has the DNA TGCAGTGCCCTGCTTGTGGCCGGCACAGATACGCAGTATTTT. Protein: CSALLVAGTDTQYF.